The next 9 T cell receptor beta chains were all read from a single sample in a study of cytomegalovirus exposure and HLA in healthy donors (dated by TCRdb to 2016 to 2017). Preparation of the library involved the immunoSEQ multiplex PCR assay. The multiplex PCR relied on a mix of 60 forward primers for TCR Vbeta segments and 13 reverse primers for TCR Jbeta segments. Imported from immuneACCESS, the table was reduced by TCRdb to in-frame sequences with V and J called. These copies leave out some clones; in studies compared against another copy, an unresolved V gene accounts for under half, and the cause of the remainder is not known. This sample holds about 150,000 clones; 84% were observed only once. 2% to 2.5% of the sample comes from the top ten. The specimen was PBMCs. The receptors were gathered from a boy aged 2-9 years in good health and CMV-seronegative.

This clone was counted a single time. The chain has TRBV5-4 and TRBJ2-3; TRBD1 matches at 9 bases. Germline assignment: CDR1 SGHNT and CDR2 YYREEE (reference sequence). This CDR3 spans 13 amino acids. The junction had 1 base not matched to a gene; V was cut back by 4 bases and J by 4 bases. CDR3 loop: CASSRDRADTQYF. In DNA form, the CDR3 reads TGTGCCAGCAGCCGGGACAGGGCAGATACGCAGTATTTT.

The J gene is TRBJ2-7, the V gene TRBV7-2; a weak D match, TRBD1 (5 bases). The germline V and J ends were trimmed by 5 bases and 3 bases, with 8 bases remaining between them. The CDR3 sequence is 12 residues long. Germline CDR1 SGHTA, CDR2 FQGNSA. The DNA for the CDR3 is TGTGCCAGCAGCCTGGACAACTACGAGCAGTACTTC. Its translation is CASSLDNYEQYF. The full variable domain, completed using reference TRBV7-2 and TRBJ2-7, is GAGVSQSPSNKVTEKGKDVELRCDPISGHTALYWYRQSLGQGLEFLIYFQGNSAPDKSGLPSDRFSAERTGGSVSTLTIQRTQQEDSAVYLCASSLDNYEQYFGPGTRLTVT.

This sequence joins TRBV27 and TRBJ2-7; D may be TRBD1 (5 bases). The V gene lost 6 bases and the J gene lost 5 bases, with 26 bases spanning the gap. Germline-derived CDR1 and CDR2 are MNHEY and SMNVEV (reference sequence). The CDR3 has 17 residues. CDR3 sequence: CASSPPLFGAGRDEQYF. CDR3 coding DNA: TGTGCCAGCAGCCCTCCCCTGTTCGGTGCAGGGCGTGACGAGCAGTACTTC.

This sequence joins TRBV2 and TRBJ1-4, with D possibly TRBD1 on 6 matching bases. Per germline, CDR1 SNHLY and CDR2 FYNNEI. This CDR3 region has 14 residues. The V gene lost 3 bases and the J gene lost 5 bases, with 10 bases spanning the gap. CDR3 protein: CASSDKGTNEKLFF. The CDR3 DNA reads as TGTGCCAGCAGTGATAAGGGGACAAATGAAAAACTGTTTTTT.

J is TRBJ2-2 and V is TRBV29-1, with 7 bases that match TRBD2. Trimming at V came to 5 bases and at J to 6 bases, leaving 18 bases not matched to a gene. Germline CDR1 is SQVTM and CDR2 is ANQGSEA. This CDR3 is 17 amino acids long. CDR3 loop: CSVRILTGLQSAGELFF. CDR3 nucleotides: TGCAGCGTTCGAATCTTGACGGGACTACAGTCCGCCGGGGAGCTGTTTTTT.

This clone has just one count. The missing conserved phenylalanine or tryptophan at the end of this CDR3 makes a read error likely. The chain has TRBV27 and TRBJ2-7; 8 positions match TRBD1. Germline CDR1 and CDR2: MNHEY and SMNVEV (reference sequence). The V segment lost 4 bases and the J segment 3 bases; nucleotides outside the gene matches: 26. This CDR3 region has 21 residues. CDR3 nucleotides: TGTGCCAGCAGTTACACCCCCCTGGTGACAGGGGCTGCAAGACGATACTACGAGCAGTACTCC. Translating gives CASSYTPLVTGAARRYYEQYS.

V usage is TRBV7-9 and J usage is TRBJ1-5; the D gene is possibly TRBD1 (6 bases). In germline, CDR1 is SEHNR, CDR2 FQNEAQ (reference sequence). Trimming stripped 5 bases from V and 4 bases from J, with 12 bases between. This CDR3 has 14 residues. The CDR3 loop reads CASSEGTLNQPQHF. The CDR3 DNA follows: TGTGCCAGCAGCGAAGGGACACTGAATCAGCCCCAGCATTTT. Full variable domain (rest looked up from reference TRBV7-9 and TRBJ1-5): DTGVSQNPRHKITKRGQNVTFRCDPISEHNRLYWYRQTLGQGPEFLTYFQNEAQLEKSRLLSDRFSAERPKGSFSTLEIQRTEQGDSAMYLCASSEGTLNQPQHFGDGTRLSIL.

This clone has a handful of counts. V gene TRBV5-1 combines with J gene TRBJ2-5, with D tentatively TRBD1 (6 bases). The CDR3 length is 15 residues. The V gene's germline CDR1 is SGHRS and CDR2 YFSETQ. The V gene lost 5 bases and the J gene lost 0 bases, with 14 bases spanning the gap. The CDR3 region has the DNA TGCGCCAGCAGATTCTCAGGGGCCTACCAAGAGACCCAGTACTTC. Encoded protein: CASRFSGAYQETQYF.

This clone has only a few counts. The chain couples TRBV29-1 to TRBJ2-5; a possible D gene is TRBD1 (6 bases). The CDR3 extends over 15 amino acids. Germline V CDR1 and CDR2: SQVTM, ANQGSEA. V lost 3 bases to trimming and J lost 2 bases, with 16 bases between them. As DNA, the CDR3 is TGCAGCGTTGAGGGTTTCGGACAGATGCAAGAGACCCAGTACTTC. This sequence encodes CSVEGFGQMQETQYF.